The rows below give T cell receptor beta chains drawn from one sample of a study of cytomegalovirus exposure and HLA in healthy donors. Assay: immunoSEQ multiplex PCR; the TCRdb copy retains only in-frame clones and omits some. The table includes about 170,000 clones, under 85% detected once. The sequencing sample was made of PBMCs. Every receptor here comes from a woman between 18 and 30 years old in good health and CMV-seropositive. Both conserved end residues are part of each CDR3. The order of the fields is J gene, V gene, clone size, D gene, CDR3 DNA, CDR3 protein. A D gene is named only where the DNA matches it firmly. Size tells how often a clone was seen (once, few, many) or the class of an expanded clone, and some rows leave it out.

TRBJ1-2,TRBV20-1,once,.,TGCAGTGCTAGGCACAGGAGTGGCTACACCTTC,CSARHRSGYTF
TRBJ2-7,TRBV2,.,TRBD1,TGTGCCAGCAGGGAGACAGGGGGCGACCACGAGCAGTACTTC,CASRETGGDHEQYF
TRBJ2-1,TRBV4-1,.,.,TGCGCCAGCAGCCAAGTCCTGAGAGCGAATGAGCAGTTCTTC,CASSQVLRANEQFF
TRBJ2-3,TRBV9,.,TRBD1,TGTGCCAGCAGCGAGCCCTCTACCGGGACAGGGGACGATACGCAGTATTTT,CASSEPSTGTGDDTQYF
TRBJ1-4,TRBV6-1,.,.,TGTGCCAGCAGTGAAAGTACAGGCACTAATGAAAAACTGTTTTTT,CASSESTGTNEKLFF
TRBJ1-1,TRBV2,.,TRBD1,TGTGCCAGCAGTTTTGGACAGGAGGAAGCTTTCTTT,CASSFGQEEAFF
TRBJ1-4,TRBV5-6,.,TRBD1,TGTGCCAGCAGCCGGGACAGGGGGGGATCTAATGAAAAACTGTTTTTT,CASSRDRGGSNEKLFF
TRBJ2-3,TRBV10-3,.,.,TGTGCCACCACGAGGACAGCTAACACAGATACGCAGTATTTT,CATTRTANTDTQYF
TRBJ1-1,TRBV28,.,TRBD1,TGTGCCAGCAGTACCTCCGGGACAGGACCGAACACTGAAGCTTTCTTT,CASSTSGTGPNTEAFF
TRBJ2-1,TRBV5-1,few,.,TGCGCCAGCAGCTTGGAGGGGGTAGAATACAATGAGCAGTTCTTC,CASSLEGVEYNEQFF
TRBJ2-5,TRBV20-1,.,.,TGCAGTGCTAAGCGAGAGACCCAGTACTTC,CSAKRETQYF